The 29 T cell receptor beta chains in this list originate from one sample, sequenced in a study of blood T cell repertoires in COVID-19. This table comes from immunoSEQ multiplex PCR, and its TCRdb copy is limited to in-frame clones, with some not included. In the table there are some 130,000 clones, roughly 84% of which are singletons. Sequencing used peripheral blood. The receptors shown here come from a woman under 40 who had recovered from COVID-19.

V and J are TRBV7-2 and TRBJ2-3; D remains ambiguous. The CDR3 is 14 residues long. CDR1 is SGHTA and CDR2 is FQGNSA in the germline V gene. Trimming took 2 bases from V and 0 from J, leaving 6 bases between them. As DNA, the CDR3 is TGTGCCAGCAGCTTATCCTACAGCACAGATACGCAGTATTTT. Translation: CASSLSYSTDTQYF.

V usage is TRBV4-2 and J usage is TRBJ2-3; D is unresolved. The length of the CDR3 is 14 residues. Trimming removed 1 base at V and 0 bases at J, with 5 bases between. CDR1 is LGHNA, CDR2 YNFKEQ, per germline. The CDR3 bases are TGTGCCAGCAGCCAAGGTGCGAGCACAGATACGCAGTATTTT. Translating gives CASSQGASTDTQYF.

The chain recombines TRBV15 with TRBJ2-4; TRBD2 agrees at 9 bases. Germline V gene lookup returns CDR1 LNHNV and CDR2 YYDKDF (reference sequence). The CDR3 consists of 14 residues. With V trimmed by 3 bases and J by 6 bases, 3 bases remained unmatched. The CDR3 DNA is TGTGCCACCAGCAGCGCGGGAGGGGGAAACATTCAGTACTTC. This translates into CATSSAGGGNIQYF.

This clone has only one observation. The chain is built from TRBV12-3 or TRBV12-4 and TRBJ2-7; D is ambiguous. V gave up 3 bases and J gave up 6 bases, with 6 bases separating them. The CDR3 sequence is 11 residues long. CDR3 sequence (DNA): TGTGCCAGCAGTTTGGGCCCCGAGCAGTACTTC. Protein: CASSLGPEQYF.

This chain connects TRBV12-3 or TRBV12-4 to TRBJ2-1, with unresolved D. Trimming stripped 5 bases from V and 8 bases from J, with 7 bases between. CDR3 length: 11 amino acids. CDR3 region: CASSLIDEQFF. CDR3 DNA: TGTGCCAGCAGTCTTATAGATGAGCAGTTCTTC.

V is TRBV19 and J is TRBJ1-4; 8 nucleotides line up with TRBD1. Germline assignment: CDR1 LNHDA and CDR2 SQIVND (reference sequence). The V segment lost 4 bases and the J segment 7 bases; nucleotides outside the gene matches: 11. The CDR3 spans 16 residues. For the CDR3, the DNA is TGTGCCAGTAGTAAGAATGGCAGGGGGCGAGGTGAAAAACTGTTTTTT. Amino acids: CASSKNGRGRGEKLFF. Looking up the rest from reference TRBV19 and TRBJ1-4 gives the full variable domain: DGGITQSPKYLFRKEGQNVTLSCEQNLNHDAMYWYRQDPGQGLRLIYYSQIVNDFQKGDIAEGYSVSREKKESFPLTVTSAQKNPTAFYLCASSKNGRGRGEKLFFGSGTQLSVL.

The chain combines TRBV5-6 with TRBJ2-5, with TRBD2 matching over 12 bases. Germline V gene sequence: CDR1 SGHDT, CDR2 YYEEEE. The V gene end was trimmed by 5 bases and the J gene end by 1 base; junction bases not matched to a gene: 3. The CDR3 is 15 amino acids. CDR3 amino acids: CASRTSGRTQETQYF. In DNA, the CDR3 is TGTGCCAGCAGAACTAGCGGGAGGACCCAAGAGACCCAGTACTTC.

The chain employs TRBV19 and TRBJ1-5; tentative D call: TRBD1 (6 bases). The CDR3 is 14 amino acids. The V gene's germline CDR1 is LNHDA and CDR2 SQIVND (reference sequence). CDR3 in DNA: TGTGCTACCGGACAGAAGACAGTCAATCAGCCCCAGCATTTT. It codes for CATGQKTVNQPQHF.

The chain couples TRBV19 to TRBJ1-1; TRBD1 might be the D (6 bases). This CDR3 spans 15 amino acids. The germline V gene has CDR1 LNHDA and CDR2 SQIVND (reference sequence). Between the trimmed V and J ends, which lost 5 bases and 4 bases, there was a span of 17 bases. The CDR3 DNA reads as TGTGCCAGTAGTTCCCGGACAGTGAGGATCACTGAAGCTTTCTTT. It encodes CASSSRTVRITEAFF.

The chain recombines TRBV3-1 (or the pseudogene TRBV3-2) with TRBJ2-7, with 7 positions matching TRBD1. The germline gives CDR1 LGHDT, CDR2 YNNKEL (reference sequence). V gave up 6 bases and J gave up 3 bases; unmatched junction bases: 5. CDR3 length equals 13 residues. For the CDR3, the DNA is TGTGCCAGCAGTAACAGGGGATACTACGAGCAGTACTTC. It is translated as CASSNRGYYEQYF.

This clone was observed once. The V call is TRBV6-5, the J call TRBJ1-4, with no clear D. The germline V gene has CDR1 MNHEY and CDR2 SVGAGI. Trimming removed 8 bases from V and 5 bases from J, with 12 bases in between. The CDR3 runs 13 residues. DNA for the CDR3: TGTGCCAGCTCCGGCGGTTTAAATGAAAAACTGTTTTTT. It translates to CASSGGLNEKLFF.

The table lists this clone with a few counts. At the DNA level, this CDR3 is encoded by other sequences in the same sample as well. The chain has TRBV18 and TRBJ1-1; TRBD1 is a possible D gene (5 bases). V was pared by 5 bases and J by 4 bases, with 11 bases between. The length of the CDR3 is 13 residues. Germline assignment: CDR1 KGHSH and CDR2 LQKENI. CDR3 region: CASSFQGGTEAFF. In nucleotides, the CDR3 is TGTGCCAGCTCATTCCAGGGCGGCACTGAAGCTTTCTTT.

The V call is TRBV2, the J call TRBJ2-4; D is unclear. Per germline, CDR1 SNHLY and CDR2 FYNNEI. The CDR3 extends over 13 amino acids. V was cut by 1 base and J by 7 bases, with 8 bases left in between. The CDR3 DNA reads as TGTGCCAGCAGTGAAGGGCTTAAGAACATTCAGTACTTC. Encoded protein: CASSEGLKNIQYF.

The rearrangement links TRBV7-2 to TRBJ2-1; TRBD2 is a possible D gene (7 bases). The CDR3 covers 15 residues. The germline V and J ends were trimmed by 8 bases and 0 bases, with 14 bases remaining between them. CDR1 is SGHTA and CDR2 is FQGNSA in the germline V gene. This CDR3 reads CASSRGGDSYNEQFF. For the CDR3, the DNA is TGTGCCAGCTCGAGGGGGGGGGACTCCTACAATGAGCAGTTCTTC.

The chain carries TRBV7-2 and TRBJ1-2; 10 bases are a match to TRBD1. CDR1 is SGHTA and CDR2 is FQGNSA in the germline V gene. The CDR3 extends over 13 amino acids. The junction had 2 bases not matched to a gene; V was cut back by 5 bases and J by 5 bases. CDR3 nucleotides: TGTGCCAGCAGCCCGGGACAGGGGTATGGCTACACCTTC. As protein: CASSPGQGYGYTF.

The rearrangement joins TRBV5-1 to TRBJ2-5; D possibly corresponds to TRBD1 (6 bases). Germline assignment: CDR1 SGHRS and CDR2 YFSETQ. CDR3 length: 14 residues. Trimming pared 4 bases from V and 5 bases from J, leaving 15 bases between. CDR3: CASSEMTQGETQYF. In DNA, the CDR3 is TGCGCCAGCAGCGAAATGACACAGGGCGAGACCCAGTACTTC.

The chain carries TRBV5-1 and TRBJ2-5; D uncertain. The CDR3 is 14 residues long. From germline, CDR1 is SGHRS and CDR2 YFSETQ. Trimming stripped 6 bases from V and 6 bases from J, with 18 bases between. CDR3 DNA: TGCGCCAGCACCCTTGACGGCGGCAGCCAGACCCAGTACTTC. Residues: CASTLDGGSQTQYF.

This clone showed up many times. The sample holds other DNA sequences that translate to the same CDR3. The chain links TRBV2 to TRBJ2-7, with TRBD1 as a possible D gene (6 bases). This CDR3 is built from 14 residues. In germline, CDR1 is SNHLY, CDR2 FYNNEI. Between the trimmed V and J ends, which lost 2 bases and 0 bases, there was a span of 8 bases. CDR3 in amino acids: CASSEQGSSYEQYF. The CDR3 bases are TGTGCCAGCAGTGAACAGGGGTCCTCCTACGAGCAGTACTTC.

The V and J genes are TRBV9 and TRBJ2-1, with no clear D. The CDR3 covers 16 residues. The V end was cut by 0 bases, the J end by 0 bases, with 10 bases between. Germline V gene sequence: CDR1 SGDLS, CDR2 YYNGEE. The CDR3, as DNA: TGTGCCAGCAGCGTAGGCAGTCTCCTCTCCTACAATGAGCAGTTCTTC. Translating gives CASSVGSLLSYNEQFF.

This clone has only a few counts. V is TRBV7-2 and J is TRBJ2-1, with D maybe TRBD2 (6 bases). The CDR3 runs to 15 residues. V was clipped by 3 bases and J by 0 bases, with 9 bases between them. Per germline, CDR1 SGHTA and CDR2 FQGNSA. The CDR3 here is CASSLDGSSYNEQFF. Here the CDR3 DNA reads TGTGCCAGCAGCTTGGACGGGAGCTCCTACAATGAGCAGTTCTTC.

The rearrangement uses TRBV9 and TRBJ2-4; D may be TRBD1 (5 bases). Looked up from germline, CDR1 is SGDLS and CDR2 is YYNGEE. This CDR3 region has 14 residues. Trimming shortened V by 3 bases and J by 3 bases, and 10 bases separated the two germline ends. The CDR3 DNA sequence: TGTGCCAGCAGCGGAAGGGGCCTCAAAAACATTCAGTACTTC. This sequence encodes CASSGRGLKNIQYF.

The chain links TRBV4-1 to TRBJ2-1, with 11 nucleotides matching TRBD2. Germline assignment: CDR1 MGHRA and CDR2 YSYEKL. The length of the CDR3 is 19 residues. With 0 bases clipped from V and 5 bases from J, the junction kept 12 bases outside the gene matches. The CDR3 protein is CASSQDLISGGAVNNEQFF. CDR3 nucleotide sequence: TGCGCCAGCAGCCAAGATCTTATTAGCGGGGGGGCGGTCAACAATGAGCAGTTCTTC.

This clone was recorded once. CDR3 loop: CASSSNLRLSNTEAFF. CDR3 sequence (DNA): TGTGCCAGCAGTTCGAACCTCCGACTGTCGAACACTGAAGCTTTCTTT. This rearrangement joins TRBV6-2 or TRBV6-3 to TRBJ1-1; D not resolved. Germline V gene sequence: CDR1 MNHEY, CDR2 SVGEGT. CDR3 length: 16 amino acids. Trimming removed 4 bases from V and 1 base from J, with 16 bases in between.

CDR3 in amino acids: CASSQVPSGGANEQFF. CDR3 DNA: TGTGCCAGCAGCCAAGTCCCCAGCGGGGGGGCGAATGAGCAGTTCTTC. This rearrangement joins TRBV4-2 to TRBJ2-1; the match to TRBD2 covers 10 bases. V lost 1 base, J lost 7 bases, and 7 bases stayed unmatched. Looked up from germline, CDR1 is LGHNA and CDR2 is YNFKEQ. This CDR3 is 16 amino acids long.

This sequence joins TRBV27 and TRBJ2-1, with a tentative D call TRBD2 (5 bases). Between the trimmed V and J ends, which lost 8 bases and 8 bases, there was a span of 16 bases. Germline V CDR1 and CDR2: MNHEY, SMNVEV (reference sequence). The CDR3 is 13 amino acids. The DNA of the CDR3 is TGTGCCAGCGGGTCCCTACTAGTCGATGAGCAGTTCTTC. Amino acid sequence: CASGSLLVDEQFF.

This sequence joins TRBV3-1 (or the pseudogene TRBV3-2) and TRBJ1-4; D uncertain. V was shortened by 4 bases and J by 8 bases, with 11 bases between the two germline ends. In germline, CDR1 is LGHDT, CDR2 YNNKEL (reference sequence). This CDR3 contains 13 residues. CDR3: CASSRDPGEKLFF. In nucleotides, the CDR3 is TGTGCCAGCAGCCGTGACCCCGGGGAAAAACTGTTTTTT.

The chain recombines TRBV9 with TRBJ1-4; a possible D gene is TRBD1 (6 bases). V dropped 4 bases and J dropped 5 bases, with 18 bases sitting between them. The CDR3 extends over 16 amino acids. In germline, CDR1 is SGDLS, CDR2 YYNGEE. This CDR3 is CASSPQVGTLNEKLFF. The CDR3 region has the DNA TGTGCCAGCAGCCCCCAGGTCGGGACACTCAATGAAAAACTGTTTTTT.

This chain joins TRBV27 and TRBJ2-6, with 9 bases fitting TRBD2. The junction had 10 bases not matched to a gene; V was cut back by 3 bases and J by 1 base. CDR3 length equals 19 residues. Germline V CDR1 and CDR2: MNHEY, SMNVEV (reference sequence). This CDR3 is CASSLLDGGRASGANVLTF. CDR3 sequence (DNA): TGTGCCAGCAGTTTGTTAGACGGCGGGAGGGCATCTGGGGCCAACGTCCTGACTTTC.

This sequence joins TRBV11-3 and TRBJ2-1; TRBD2 matches at 11 bases. The germline CDR1 and CDR2 sequences are SGHNT and YENEEA. The V gene end was trimmed by 5 bases and the J gene end by 10 bases; junction bases not matched to a gene: 13. This CDR3 region has 16 residues. This CDR3 is CASSPRLAGGVGEQFF. CDR3 in DNA: TGTGCCAGCAGCCCAAGATTAGCGGGAGGGGTTGGAGAGCAGTTCTTC.